This TCR beta chain stems from a study of T cell responses to AZD1222 COVID-19 vaccine. Study-wide results and caveats: Along spike, vaccine-associated CD4 TCRs were found throughout, with dominance at 160-218 and 743-854.

In the case of this clone: The antigen remains unidentified.

The repertoire was sequenced with immunoSEQ multiplex PCR; TCRdb's copy has only in-frame clones and lacks some. The data show 90,000 to 100,000 clones, 85% to 90% seen once. Trimming took 2 bases from V and 9 from J; bases not matched to a gene: 2. This CDR3 is built from 12 residues. The germline CDR1 and CDR2 sequences are KGHSH and LQKENI. The sequences come from peripheral blood, collected on day 0 of AZD1222 vaccination. This TCR derives from an adult in good health. V and J are TRBV18 and TRBJ2-5; 8 bases match TRBD1. In DNA, the CDR3 is TGTGCCAGCTCACCAGGGACAGGCGCCCAGTACTTC. Protein: CASSPGTGAQYF.